The 28 T cell receptor beta chains listed next were all sequenced from one sample in a study of T cells after yellow fever vaccination (dated by TCRdb to between 2018 and 2021). Interpreted using the paper, the treatment or condition label stands for: live attenuated yellow fever vaccine strain. Library preparation was by 5' RACE. TCRdb names Illumina NovaSeq 6000 as the instrument used. TCRdb reanalyzed the raw reads on its own, using fastp at Q25 for trimming and MiXCR for clone calling, and kept in-frame beta chains. Records with the same CDR3 protein are collapsed into one entry carrying the most frequent genes and DNA. The sample table records about 350,000 distinct CDR3 sequences; around an eighth of these occur just once. The ten biggest clones cover about 3% of the sample. Here the sequenced sample was CD4+ T cells sorted from PBMCs, taken 15 days after the yellow fever booster vaccination. The source is a man aged 18 to 30 who received the YFV17D yellow fever vaccine.

This clonotype was detected a few times. The chain employs TRBV5-1 and TRBJ1-1, with D unclear. CDR1 is SGHRS, CDR2 YFSETQ, per germline. Trimming removed 2 bases at V and 4 bases at J, with 12 bases between. The CDR3 has 14 residues. Here the CDR3 reads CASSLRARITEAFF. The CDR3 DNA follows: TGCGCCAGCAGCTTACGGGCGCGTATCACTGAAGCTTTCTTT.

Many counts were recorded for this clonotype. The gene calls are TRBV5-1 and TRBJ1-5; TRBD1 matches 7 bases. The trim removed 0 bases at V and 0 bases at J, leaving 0 bases unmatched. The CDR3 consists of 15 residues. CDR1 and CDR2 from the germline V gene are SGHRS and YFSETQ. For the CDR3, the DNA is TGCGCCAGCAGCTTGGGGACAGGTAGCAATCAGCCCCAGCATTTT. It is translated as CASSLGTGSNQPQHF.

The chain links TRBV25-1 to TRBJ2-3, with D maybe TRBD2 (6 bases). The CDR3 totals 14 residues. Germline V CDR1 and CDR2: MGHDK, SYGVNS. The V end lost 4 bases, the J end lost 6 bases, and 14 bases lay between the germline ends. The CDR3, as DNA: TGTGCCAGCAGTGGCGGGGCCCGATGGGATACGCAGTATTTT. It encodes CASSGGARWDTQYF.

This clonotype has more than one count but fewer than ten. The chain uses TRBV12-3 or TRBV12-4 and TRBJ2-7, with 8 bases lining up with TRBD1. The trim removed 2 bases at V and 3 bases at J, leaving 6 bases unmatched. This CDR3 spans 15 amino acids. CDR3 residues: CASSLLAGGNYEQYF. The CDR3 DNA reads as TGTGCCAGCAGTTTACTGGCAGGGGGCAACTACGAGCAGTACTTC.

The rearrangement joins TRBV4-2 to TRBJ2-5; TRBD1 matches at 7 bases. The CDR3 runs to 15 residues. Looked up from germline, CDR1 is LGHNA and CDR2 is YNFKEQ. Trimming took 1 base from V and 2 from J; bases not matched to a gene: 4. The CDR3 DNA reads TGTGCCAGCAGCCAAGCCGGGACAGCACAAGAGACCCAGTACTTC. Amino acid sequence: CASSQAGTAQETQYF.

The chain links TRBV20-1 to TRBJ2-1; 12 bases line up with TRBD2. Germline trimming cut 5 bases from V and 7 bases from J; bases unmatched to any gene: 12. Per the germline V gene, CDR1 is DFQATT and CDR2 is SNEGSKA (reference sequence). This CDR3 spans 16 amino acids. The CDR3 region is CSAQILAGGPRNEQFF. In nucleotides, the CDR3 is TGCAGTGCTCAAATTCTAGCGGGGGGGCCTCGTAATGAGCAGTTCTTC.

V is TRBV19 and J is TRBJ1-1; D unresolved. The CDR3 is 13 amino acids. Per the germline V gene, CDR1 is LNHDA and CDR2 is SQIVND (reference sequence). V was cut by 5 bases and J by 0 bases, with 7 bases left in between. CDR3 in DNA: TGTGCCAGTAGTTGGAATATGAACACTGAAGCTTTCTTT. This encodes CASSWNMNTEAFF.

This clonotype came up a few times. The chain combines TRBV5-1 with TRBJ2-7; TRBD2 might be the D (6 bases). With 4 bases removed from V and 7 bases from J, the gap between germline ends came to 18 bases. The CDR3 consists of 14 residues. Germline CDR1 reads SGHRS; CDR2 reads YFSETQ. CDR3 sequence (DNA): TGCGCCAGCAGCATCCTTGGCGGGGAGGAGGAGCAGTACTTC. It encodes CASSILGGEEEQYF.

V gene TRBV20-1 combines with J gene TRBJ2-3, with TRBD1 identical over 11 bases. The germline gives CDR1 DFQATT, CDR2 SNEGSKA (reference sequence). V trimming: 6 bases; J trimming: 5 bases; junction bases outside the gene matches: 7. The CDR3 loop spans 14 amino acids. CDR3 amino acids: CSAPRTGGIDTQYF. In DNA, the CDR3 is TGCAGTGCGCCAAGGACAGGGGGCATAGATACGCAGTATTTT.

The chain couples TRBV2 to TRBJ1-1; 9 positions match TRBD1. The CDR3 is 15 amino acids. In germline, CDR1 is SNHLY, CDR2 FYNNEI. The ends lost 3 bases at V and 1 base at J; junction bases unmatched: 3. The CDR3 bases are TGTGCCAGCAGTGATCAGGGACAGGGGAACACTGAAGCTTTCTTT. Translating gives CASSDQGQGNTEAFF. The full variable domain, its missing parts supplied by reference TRBV2 and TRBJ1-1, is EPEVTQTPSHQVTQMGQEVILRCVPISNHLYFYWYRQILGQKVEFLVSFYNNEISEKSEIFDDQFSVERPDGSNFTLKIRSTKLEDSAMYFCASSDQGQGNTEAFFGQGTRLTVV.

J is TRBJ2-2 and V is TRBV6-2 or TRBV6-3, with 12 bases fitting TRBD2. Germline-derived CDR1 and CDR2 are MNHEY and SVGEGT. The junction had 4 bases not matched to a gene; V was cut back by 5 bases and J by 9 bases. The CDR3 length is 14 residues. The CDR3 bases are TGTGCCAGCAGTCCTACTAGCGGGGGGAGGGAGCTGTTTTTT. Its translation: CASSPTSGGRELFF.

The rearrangement joins TRBV3-1 to TRBJ1-1, with D possibly matching TRBD1 (6 bases). CDR1 and CDR2 (germline): LGHDT, YNNKEL (reference sequence). CDR3 length equals 18 residues. V was shortened by 3 bases and J by 2 bases, with 22 bases between the two germline ends. The CDR3 sequence is CASSHGGWGAITNTEAFF. Written as DNA, the CDR3 is TGTGCCAGCAGCCATGGTGGATGGGGGGCCATCACAAACACTGAAGCTTTCTTT.

The chain links TRBV2 to TRBJ1-4; D gene unclear. Germline lookup yields CDR1 SNHLY and CDR2 FYNNEI. The V end was cut by 6 bases, the J end by 4 bases, with 6 bases between. The CDR3 covers 12 residues. The CDR3 reads CASRILNEKLFF. The CDR3 region has the DNA TGTGCCAGCAGGATCCTTAATGAAAAACTGTTTTTT.

This clonotype was seen a handful of times. The chain couples TRBV7-2 to TRBJ1-6, with TRBD1 matching 12 bases. Germline assignment: CDR1 SGHTA and CDR2 FQGNSA. Trimming removed 5 bases from V and 12 bases from J; junction bases left unmatched: 11. CDR3 length: 16 amino acids. The CDR3 spells CASSASGQGASRPLHF. CDR3 nucleotides: TGTGCCAGCAGCGCCTCGGGACAGGGGGCGAGTAGACCCCTCCACTTT. Combining the CDR3 with reference TRBV7-2 and TRBJ1-6 gives the whole variable domain GAGVSQSPSNKVTEKGKDVELRCDPISGHTALYWYRQSLGQGLEFLIYFQGNSAPDKSGLPSDRFSAERTGGSVSTLTIQRTQQEDSAVYLCASSASGQGASRPLHFGNGTRLTVT.

Only a few counts were recorded for this clonotype. The rearrangement links TRBV5-1 to TRBJ2-3, with 10 bases lining up with TRBD2. CDR1 SGHRS and CDR2 YFSETQ come from the germline V gene. This CDR3 region has 15 residues. V lost 2 bases and J lost 4; bases outside the gene matches: 4. CDR3 loop: CASSLPAGGPDTQYF. CDR3 nucleotide sequence: TGCGCCAGCAGCTTACCAGCGGGGGGGCCAGATACGCAGTATTTT.

The V call is TRBV15, the J call TRBJ2-7; 9 bases map to TRBD1. The germline V gene has CDR1 LNHNV and CDR2 YYDKDF (reference sequence). V was clipped by 4 bases and J by 6 bases; unmatched bases: 4. CDR3 size: 13 residues. In DNA form, the CDR3 reads TGTGCCACCAGCATGGGACAGGGAGTCGAGCAGTACGTC. Protein: CATSMGQGVEQYV.

This clonotype occurred a few times. V is TRBV29-1 and J is TRBJ2-1; D is unresolved. CDR1 SQVTM and CDR2 ANQGSEA come from the germline V gene. The CDR3 length is 13 residues. The V and J ends lost 4 bases and 2 bases respectively, with 9 bases between them. In DNA form, the CDR3 reads TGCAGCGTTGCAGAGGCGGCCTACAATGAGCAGTTCTTC. The encoded protein is CSVAEAAYNEQFF.

This clonotype has a handful of counts. The chain carries TRBV7-9 and TRBJ1-6, with D possibly TRBD1 on 6 matching bases. The length of the CDR3 is 15 residues. Trimming shortened V by 5 bases and J by 7 bases, and 15 bases separated the two germline ends. Germline lookup yields CDR1 SEHNR and CDR2 FQNEAQ (reference sequence). CDR3 in amino acids: CASSLLSRGNSPLHF. CDR3 coding DNA: TGTGCCAGCAGCCTATTGTCCAGGGGCAATTCACCCCTCCACTTT.

This clonotype turned up a few times. The chain employs TRBV12-3 or TRBV12-4 and TRBJ1-5; D gene ambiguous. V was pared by 3 bases and J by 5 bases, with 5 bases between. CDR3 size: 12 residues. As DNA, the CDR3 is TGTGCCAGCAGTTTCTGGGATCAGCCCCAGCATTTT. Its translation: CASSFWDQPQHF.

This clonotype was counted only a few times. The chain has TRBV7-2 and TRBJ1-2, with 7 bases matching TRBD1. Trimming cost V 5 bases and J 4 bases; bases outside gene matches: 4. In germline, CDR1 is SGHTA, CDR2 FQGNSA. The CDR3 is 13 amino acids. The CDR3 region is CASSPWTGYGYTF. In nucleotides, the CDR3 is TGTGCCAGCAGCCCGTGGACAGGCTATGGCTACACCTTC.

In this sample, this clonotype turned up a few times. The chain carries TRBV15 and TRBJ2-3; 7 bases are a match to TRBD1. CDR3 size: 15 residues. Germline V gene data show CDR1 as LNHNV and CDR2 as YYDKDF (reference sequence). With 5 bases clipped from V and 2 bases from J, the junction kept 7 bases outside the gene matches. Written as DNA, the CDR3 is TGTGCCACCAGCCTAGACAGGGCCCTCACAGATACGCAGTATTTT. Residues: CATSLDRALTDTQYF.

The chain links TRBV14 to TRBJ1-1, with D uncertain. V dropped 4 bases and J dropped 1 base, with 7 bases sitting between them. Per the germline V gene, CDR1 is SGHDN and CDR2 is FVKESK. The CDR3 is 13 amino acids. In DNA form, the CDR3 reads TGTGCCAGCAGCCCCGTGAGGAACACTGAAGCTTTCTTT. Amino acid sequence: CASSPVRNTEAFF.

The sample holds a few counts of this clonotype. The rearrangement links TRBV7-2 to TRBJ1-4, with TRBD1 identical over 8 bases. This CDR3 is 15 amino acids long. V shed 1 base and J 7 bases; nucleotides not matched to a gene: 5. CDR1 and CDR2 from the germline V gene are SGHTA and FQGNSA. In DNA, the CDR3 is TGTGCCAGCAGCTTAGGCGGCAGGGGGCTTGAAAAACTGTTTTTT. Its protein product is CASSLGGRGLEKLFF.

There are a few counts of this clonotype. The CDR3 sequence is CSAILDKYTEAFF. The CDR3 DNA follows: TGCAGTGCTATCCTTGACAAGTACACTGAAGCTTTCTTT. V usage is TRBV20-1 and J usage is TRBJ1-1; D is uncertain. There are 13 residues in the CDR3. With 4 bases removed from V and 3 bases from J, the gap between germline ends came to 12 bases. Germline values: CDR1 DFQATT, CDR2 SNEGSKA (reference sequence).

This clonotype was seen ten or more times. J is TRBJ2-1 and V is TRBV7-3, with no clear D. Trimming pared 5 bases from V and 4 bases from J, leaving 9 bases between. This CDR3 comprises 13 residues. CDR1 and CDR2 from the germline V gene are SGHTA and FQGTGA. The CDR3 sequence: CASSQMGYNEQFF. DNA for the CDR3: TGTGCCAGCAGCCAAATGGGGTACAATGAGCAGTTCTTC.

This clonotype was picked up many times. The chain is built from TRBV4-3 and TRBJ2-7, with TRBD1 matching over 7 bases. The CDR3 spans 17 residues. J lost 6 bases, V lost 1 base, and 15 bases had no gene match. Per germline, CDR1 LGHNA and CDR2 YSLEER. The CDR3, as DNA: TGCGCCAGCAGCCAAGTCACTCGGGCAGGGGGTCGAGGCGAGCAGTACTTC. Amino acids: CASSQVTRAGGRGEQYF.

In nucleotides, the CDR3 is TGCGCCAGCCTTTACACCCCCCTATTAAGACCGGGACACGCCGAGGGAGCTTTCTTT. Translated: CASLYTPLLRPGHAEGAFF. The chain carries TRBV5-1 and TRBJ1-1; TRBD1 might be the D (6 bases). The V gene's germline CDR1 is SGHRS and CDR2 YFSETQ. Trimming took 7 bases from V and 10 from J, leaving 38 bases between them. The CDR3 totals 19 residues.

The sample holds a few counts of this clonotype. The rearrangement links TRBV20-1 to TRBJ2-1; the D call may be TRBD1 or TRBD2 (6 bases each). Germline lookup yields CDR1 DFQATT and CDR2 SNEGSKA (reference sequence). V lost 5 bases, J lost 4 bases, and 18 bases lay in between. This CDR3 has 15 residues. The CDR3 region has the DNA TGCAGTGCTCTACGGTCGGGGGCGGCTTACAATGAGCAGTTCTTC. This translates into CSALRSGAAYNEQFF.